This T cell receptor beta chain was sequenced in a study of cytomegalovirus exposure and HLA in healthy donors. V was clipped by 8 bases and J by 4 bases, with 15 bases between them. This CDR3 contains 14 residues. CDR1 is MNHNS, CDR2 SASEGT, per germline. A multiplex PCR was run with 60 Vbeta primers and 13 Jbeta primers. Sequencing used immunoSEQ multiplex PCR; TCRdb keeps in-frame clones, though not all of them. In the table there are more than 200,000 clones, about 81% of which are singletons. The sequenced sample consisted of PBMCs. The chain couples TRBV6-1 to TRBJ2-1; D not certain. This clonotype was sampled from a man aged 40-49 years in good health and CMV-seropositive. The CDR3 nucleotides read TGTGCCAGCCTGCCCGTCCAAGCTTACAATGAGCAGTTCTTC. This encodes CASLPVQAYNEQFF.